This T cell receptor beta chain comes out of a study of blood T cell repertoires in COVID-19. Produced via immunoSEQ multiplex PCR; TCRdb's table is partial and in-frame only. The sample holds roughly 100,000 clones; around 90% are singletons and the top ten take around 5.3%. The sequencing sample was made of peripheral blood. The receptor was derived from a woman between 45 and 60 years old with COVID-19, enrolled during active disease.

The CDR3 region is CASSDSQQGPDTQYF. The CDR3 DNA is TGTGCCAGCAGTGACTCACAACAGGGGCCAGATACGCAGTATTTT. V and J are TRBV6-4 and TRBJ2-3, with 7 bases lining up with TRBD1. Germline values: CDR1 MRHNA, CDR2 SNTAGT. The trim removed 0 bases at V and 4 bases at J, leaving 4 bases unmatched. The CDR3 consists of 15 residues.